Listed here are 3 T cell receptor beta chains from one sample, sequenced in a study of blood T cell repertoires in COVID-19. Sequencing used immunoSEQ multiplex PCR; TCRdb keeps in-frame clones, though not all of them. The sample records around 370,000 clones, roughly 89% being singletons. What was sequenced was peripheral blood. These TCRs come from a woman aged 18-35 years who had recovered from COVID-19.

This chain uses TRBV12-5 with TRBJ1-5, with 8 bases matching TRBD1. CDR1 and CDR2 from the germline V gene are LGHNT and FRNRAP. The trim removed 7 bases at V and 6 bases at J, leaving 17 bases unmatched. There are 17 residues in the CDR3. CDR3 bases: TGTGCTAGTGCTCTCCCCGGTCAGGGGGCGCCCCGTCAGCCCCAGCATTTT. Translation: CASALPGQGAPRQPQHF. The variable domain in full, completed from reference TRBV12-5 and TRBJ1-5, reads DARVTQTPRHKVTEMGQEVTMRCQPILGHNTVFWYRQTMMQGLELLAYFRNRAPLDDSGMPKDRFSAEMPDATLATLKIQPSEPRDSAVYFCASALPGQGAPRQPQHFGDGTRLSIL.

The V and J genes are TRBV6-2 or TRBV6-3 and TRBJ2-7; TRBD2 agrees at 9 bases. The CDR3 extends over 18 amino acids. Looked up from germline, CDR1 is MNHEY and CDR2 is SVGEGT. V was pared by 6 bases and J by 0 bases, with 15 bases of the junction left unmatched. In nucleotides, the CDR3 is TGTGCCAGCAGCCCTACTCTAGTAGCGGGAGTGGGCTCCTACGAGCAGTACGTC. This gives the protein CASSPTLVAGVGSYEQYV.

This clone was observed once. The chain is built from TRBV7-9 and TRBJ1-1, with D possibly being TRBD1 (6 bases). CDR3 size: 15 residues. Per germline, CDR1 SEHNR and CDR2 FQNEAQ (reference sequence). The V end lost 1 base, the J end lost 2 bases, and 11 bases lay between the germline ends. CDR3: CASSLVRGGNTEAFF. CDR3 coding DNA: TGTGCCAGCAGCTTAGTCAGAGGGGGAAACACTGAAGCTTTCTTT.